These 3 T cell receptor beta chains originate from one sample sequenced in a study of metastatic and nonmetastatic thyroid tumors. Nobody among the patients had been given any treatment before thyroid surgery. From the PCR reads, TCRdb re-called clones with MiXCR. The sample carries approximately 18,000 clones, approximately 30% recorded once. Sequencing was carried out using tumor tissue. The receptors were gathered from a female donor with papillary thyroid cancer or a benign thyroid nodule (not recorded which). Some clones in this sample may be carry-over from other donors' samples.

The genes are TRBV11-2 and TRBJ2-3; tentative D call: TRBD2 (5 bases). V lost 0 bases, J lost 1 base, and 11 bases lay in between. The V gene's germline CDR1 is SGHAT and CDR2 FQNNGV. The CDR3 consists of 16 residues. The CDR3 sequence: CASSLEYRGGTDTQYF. CDR3 nucleotide sequence: TGTGCCAGCAGCTTAGAGTACCGGGGAGGCACAGATACGCAGTATTTT.

This clone appeared many times. This sequence joins TRBV2 and TRBJ1-5, with 12 bases lining up with TRBD1. The V and J ends lost 8 bases and 0 bases, in that order; junction bases with no gene match: 5. Germline V gene data show CDR1 as SNHLY and CDR2 as FYNNEI. This CDR3 has 16 residues. The CDR3 nucleotides read TGTGCCAGCGCCGGGACAGGGGGCTATAGCAATCAGCCCCAGCATTTT. Protein: CASAGTGGYSNQPQHF.

This clone was observed at least ten times. The chain recombines TRBV30 with TRBJ1-1; 8 bases are shared with TRBD1. CDR1 is GTSNPN and CDR2 is SVGIG in the germline V gene (reference sequence). Losses at the gene ends were 3 bases for V and 10 bases for J; bases not matched to a gene: 13. CDR3 length equals 14 residues. The CDR3 DNA sequence: TGTGCCTGGAGGACACAGGGGGTAGGGGGAATAGCTTTCTTT. This gives the protein CAWRTQGVGGIAFF.